The clone carrying this T cell receptor (beta chain) was observed many times. Its cognate antigen is unknown. The data are from a study of early T cells in non-severe SARS-CoV-2 infection. On the study more broadly: The authors sequenced bulk RNA from unsorted whole blood, leaving chains unpaired.

V gave up 2 bases and J gave up 6 bases; unmatched junction bases: 4. CDR1 is MNHEY, CDR2 SVGEGT, per germline. This CDR3 contains 14 residues. Overall study findings and caveats: A preference for anti-spike CD8 responses marked VDJdb matching, which missed private and CD4 specificities.

Individual cDNA molecules were tagged with unique molecular identifiers, the study reported. TCRdb used MiXCR to reprocess the 5' RACE reads, holding one entry per CDR3 protein. The sample contains over 30,000 distinct CDR3 sequences, more than 4% of which appear only once. The sequenced sample consisted of whole blood. The chain combines TRBV6-2 or TRBV6-3 with TRBJ2-1, with 7 nucleotides matching TRBD2. This receptor was identified in an adult who was a healthcare worker with PCR-confirmed SARS-CoV-2 infection or an uninfected control (not recorded which). In nucleotides, the CDR3 is TGTGCCAGCAGTTACCAGGTAGCGGGCAATGAGCAGTTCTTC. Protein product: CASSYQVAGNEQFF.